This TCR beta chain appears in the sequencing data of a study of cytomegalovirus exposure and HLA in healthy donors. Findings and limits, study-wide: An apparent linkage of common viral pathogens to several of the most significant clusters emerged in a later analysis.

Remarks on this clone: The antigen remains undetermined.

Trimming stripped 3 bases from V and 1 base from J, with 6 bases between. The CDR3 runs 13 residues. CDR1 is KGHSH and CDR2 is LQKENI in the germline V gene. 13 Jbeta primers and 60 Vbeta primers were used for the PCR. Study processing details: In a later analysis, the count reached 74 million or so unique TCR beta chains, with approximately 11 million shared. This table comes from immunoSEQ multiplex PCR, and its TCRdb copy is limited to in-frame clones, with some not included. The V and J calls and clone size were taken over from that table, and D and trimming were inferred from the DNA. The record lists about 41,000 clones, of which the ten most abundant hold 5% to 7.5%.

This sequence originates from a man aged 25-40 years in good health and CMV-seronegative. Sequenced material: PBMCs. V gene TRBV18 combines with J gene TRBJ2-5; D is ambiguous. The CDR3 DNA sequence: TGTGCCAGCTCACCGCGGAGCCAAGAGACCCAGTACTTC. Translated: CASSPRSQETQYF.